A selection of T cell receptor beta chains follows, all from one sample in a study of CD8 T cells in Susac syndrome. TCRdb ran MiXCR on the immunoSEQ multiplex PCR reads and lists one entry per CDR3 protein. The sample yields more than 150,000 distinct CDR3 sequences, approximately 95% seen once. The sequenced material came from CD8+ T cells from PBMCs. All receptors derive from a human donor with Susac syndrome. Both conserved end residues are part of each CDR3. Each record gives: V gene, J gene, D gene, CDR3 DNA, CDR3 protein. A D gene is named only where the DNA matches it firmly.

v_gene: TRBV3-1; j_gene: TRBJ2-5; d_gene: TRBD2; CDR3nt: TGTGCCAGCAGCCATGCCCTAGCGGGTCAAGAGACCCAGTACTTC; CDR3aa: CASSHALAGQETQYF
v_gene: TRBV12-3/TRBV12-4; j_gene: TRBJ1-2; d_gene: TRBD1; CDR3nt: TGTGCCAGCAGGACCGGACAGGGAGCCTATGGCTACACCTTC; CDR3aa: CASRTGQGAYGYTF
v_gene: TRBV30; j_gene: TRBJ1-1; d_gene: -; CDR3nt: TGTGCCTGGAGGGAGGGCGTGAACACTGAAGCTTTCTTT; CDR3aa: CAWREGVNTEAFF
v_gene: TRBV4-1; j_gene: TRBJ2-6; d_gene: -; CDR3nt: TGCGCCAGCAGCCAAGTTCTGACTGGGGCCAACGTCCTGACTTTC; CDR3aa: CASSQVLTGANVLTF
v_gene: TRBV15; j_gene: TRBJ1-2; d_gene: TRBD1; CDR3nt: TGTGCCACCAGCAGAAGTCGGGACAGGGAGACAGTCTATGGCTACACCTTC; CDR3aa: CATSRSRDRETVYGYTF
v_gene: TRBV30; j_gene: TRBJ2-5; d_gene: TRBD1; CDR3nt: TGTGCCTGGAGTGACCCGAGACAGGGCCAAGAGACCCAGTACTTC; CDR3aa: CAWSDPRQGQETQYF
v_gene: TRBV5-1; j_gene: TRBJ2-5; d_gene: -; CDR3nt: TGCGCCAGCAGCGGAACTTCGGACTATCACCAAGAGACCCAGTACTTC; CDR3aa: CASSGTSDYHQETQYF
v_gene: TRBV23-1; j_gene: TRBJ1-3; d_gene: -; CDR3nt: TGCGCCAGCAGTCCCAATCCCCAGGGTCCAAGCCCTGGAAACACCATATATTTT; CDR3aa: CASSPNPQGPSPGNTIYF
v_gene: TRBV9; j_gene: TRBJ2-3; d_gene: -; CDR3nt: TGTGCCAGCAGCAGAGGGGAGCTCGGCGCCGGGTCAGATACGCAGTATTTT; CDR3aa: CASSRGELGAGSDTQYF
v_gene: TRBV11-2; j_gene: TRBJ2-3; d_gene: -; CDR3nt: TGTGCCAGCAGCCCGTTACCAGATACGCAGTATTTT; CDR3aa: CASSPLPDTQYF
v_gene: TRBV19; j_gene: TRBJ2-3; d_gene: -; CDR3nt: TGTGCCAGTAGTTGGACTGCTAGCACAGATACGCAGTATTTT; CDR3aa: CASSWTASTDTQYF
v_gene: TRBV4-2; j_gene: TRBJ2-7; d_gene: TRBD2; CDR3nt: TGTGCCAGCAGCCAAGAGGGGATCGGGGGGGGAGAGCAGTACTTC; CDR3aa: CASSQEGIGGGEQYF
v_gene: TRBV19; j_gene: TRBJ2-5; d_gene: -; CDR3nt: TGTGCCAGTAGTATAATCGGAGAAGGGACCCAGTACTTC; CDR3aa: CASSIIGEGTQYF
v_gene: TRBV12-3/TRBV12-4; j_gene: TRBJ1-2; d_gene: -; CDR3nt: TGTGCCAGCAGCTATACTGCCTCTAACTATGGCTACACCTTC; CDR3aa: CASSYTASNYGYTF
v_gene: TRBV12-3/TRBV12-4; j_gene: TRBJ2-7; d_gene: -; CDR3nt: TGTGCCAGCACTCCGGGACTGAAGGGCTACGAGCAGTACTTC; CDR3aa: CASTPGLKGYEQYF
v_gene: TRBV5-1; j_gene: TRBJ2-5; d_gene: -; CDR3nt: TGCGCCAGCACCGAACTAGATGATTACGGAGAGACCCAGTACTTC; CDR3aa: CASTELDDYGETQYF
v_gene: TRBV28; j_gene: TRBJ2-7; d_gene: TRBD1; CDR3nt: TGTGCCAGCACCCCGGGACAGAGTGGGATCTACGAGCAGTACTTC; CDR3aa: CASTPGQSGIYEQYF